A single sample is the source of the 9 T cell receptor beta chains below, sequenced in a study of T cell repertoires in cytomegalovirus infection (dated by TCRdb to between 2017 and 2020). Sequenced using an Illumina HiSeq 1500. TCRdb passed the public sequencing reads through fastp at Q25 and MiXCR, retaining productive beta sequences. Every CDR3 protein is listed once, alongside the most common genes and DNA of its rows. Within this sample are fewer than 350,000 distinct CDR3 sequences, with 9.5% of them counted one time only. The leading ten clones occupy approximately 4.5% of the sample. The sequencing input was PBMCs. Receptors were obtained from a human donor in good health (CMV status not recorded). Some clones in this sample may be carry-over from other donors' samples.

The table lists this clonotype with a few counts. J is TRBJ2-2 and V is TRBV11-1; the D is unclear. V gave up 4 bases and J gave up 8 bases, with 8 bases separating them. The CDR3 is made up of 12 amino acids. CDR1 and CDR2 from the germline V gene are SGHAT and FQDESV (reference sequence). The CDR3 nucleotides read TGTGCCAGCAGCTCCTTAGTGGGGGAGCTGTTTTTT. Translated, it gives CASSSLVGELFF.

The chain couples TRBV20-1 to TRBJ1-2; D call uncertain. Trimming took off 6 bases at V and 3 bases at J, with 14 bases between the two ends. The germline gives CDR1 DFQATT, CDR2 SNEGSKA (reference sequence). This CDR3 has 13 residues. The CDR3 protein is CSAAGSPDYGYTF. CDR3 DNA sequence: TGCAGTGCAGCCGGGTCTCCTGACTATGGCTACACCTTC.

A few counts support this clonotype. The chain joins TRBV19 to TRBJ2-5; a weak D match, TRBD2 (6 bases). Trimming left V 3 bases short and J 5 bases short, with 10 bases between. This CDR3 is built from 13 residues. CDR1 is LNHDA, CDR2 SQIVND, per germline (reference sequence). The CDR3 region is CASSIRREETQYF. The CDR3 DNA follows: TGTGCCAGTAGTATCAGGAGGGAGGAGACCCAGTACTTC.

At least ten counts were recorded for this clonotype. The genes are TRBV10-3 and TRBJ2-1, with D unclear. Germline values: CDR1 ENHRY, CDR2 SYGVKD. The CDR3 runs to 14 residues. The V end lost 10 bases, the J end lost 1 base, and 14 bases lay between the germline ends. The CDR3 sequence is CATLDTKSYNEQFF. The DNA for the CDR3 is TGTGCCACCCTTGACACTAAATCCTACAATGAGCAGTTCTTC.

This chain uses TRBV25-1 with TRBJ2-1, with 11 bases aligning to TRBD2. With V trimmed by 3 bases and J by 4 bases, 5 bases remained unmatched. Germline lookup yields CDR1 MGHDK and CDR2 SYGVNS. The CDR3 is 16 residues long. The chain's CDR3 is CASSDPGTSGYNEQFF. The DNA of the CDR3 is TGTGCCAGCAGTGACCCCGGGACTAGCGGATACAATGAGCAGTTCTTC. The variable domain in full, with the rest retrieved from reference TRBV25-1 and TRBJ2-1, is EADIYQTPRYLVIGTGKKITLECSQTMGHDKMYWYQQDPGMELHLIHYSYGVNSTEKGDLSSESTVSRIRTEHFPLTLESARPSHTSQYLCASSDPGTSGYNEQFFGPGTRLTVL.

This sequence joins TRBV7-4 and TRBJ2-6; possibly TRBD1 or TRBD2 for D (5 bases each). V shed 0 bases and J shed 4 bases, with 7 bases lying between them. The CDR3 length is 15 residues. The germline V gene encodes CDR1 SGHVT and CDR2 SQSDAQ. The CDR3 DNA is TGTGCCAGCAGCTTAGCGGGGGTGGGGGCCAACGTCCTGACTTTC. This codes for CASSLAGVGANVLTF.

This clonotype was detected only a few times. V is TRBV25-1 and J is TRBJ1-1, with no clear D. The CDR3 has 15 residues. V was cut by 2 bases and J by 1 base, with 11 bases left in between. Per germline, CDR1 MGHDK and CDR2 SYGVNS. CDR3 residues: CASSERAAGNTEAFF. The CDR3 DNA is TGTGCCAGCAGTGAAAGAGCGGCAGGGAACACTGAAGCTTTCTTT. Drawing the rest from reference TRBV25-1 and TRBJ1-1, the complete variable domain is EADIYQTPRYLVIGTGKKITLECSQTMGHDKMYWYQQDPGMELHLIHYSYGVNSTEKGDLSSESTVSRIRTEHFPLTLESARPSHTSQYLCASSERAAGNTEAFFGQGTRLTVV.

This clonotype was seen a few times. The chain has TRBV10-3 and TRBJ2-1; TRBD2 matches 7 bases. Germline CDR1 and CDR2: ENHRY and SYGVKD. The trim removed 6 bases at V and 3 bases at J, leaving 2 bases unmatched. CDR3 length equals 13 residues. The CDR3, as DNA: TGTGCCATCAGGAGCGGGAACTACAATGAGCAGTTCTTC. Translated: CAIRSGNYNEQFF.

This clonotype was seen repeatedly, ten times or more. The chain recombines TRBV20-1 with TRBJ2-3; TRBD1 aligns across 7 bases. From germline, CDR1 is DFQATT and CDR2 SNEGSKA (reference sequence). The trim removed 1 base at V and 4 bases at J, leaving 8 bases unmatched. The CDR3 has 15 residues. The CDR3 DNA reads as TGCAGTGCTAGAGTTGCCGGGACAGCATCAGATACGCAGTATTTT. Amino acids: CSARVAGTASDTQYF.